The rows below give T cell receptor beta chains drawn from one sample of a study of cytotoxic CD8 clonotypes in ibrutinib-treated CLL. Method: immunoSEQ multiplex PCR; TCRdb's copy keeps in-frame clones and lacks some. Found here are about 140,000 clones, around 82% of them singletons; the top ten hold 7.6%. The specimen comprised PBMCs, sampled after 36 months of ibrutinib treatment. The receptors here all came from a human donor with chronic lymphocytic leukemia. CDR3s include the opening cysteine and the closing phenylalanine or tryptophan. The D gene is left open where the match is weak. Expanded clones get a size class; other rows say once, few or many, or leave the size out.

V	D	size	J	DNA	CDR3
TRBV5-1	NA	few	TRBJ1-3	TGCGCCAGCAGCTTGGGGTCACGGGACAACTCTGGAAACACCATATATTTT	CASSLGSRDNSGNTIYF
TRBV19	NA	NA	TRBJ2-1	TGTGCCAGTAGTATGGGGGGCCGGTCCTACAATGAGCAGTTCTTC	CASSMGGRSYNEQFF
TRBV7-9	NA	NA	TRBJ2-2	TGTGCCAGCAGCTTAGTGTACAGATTAAACACCGGGGAGCTGTTTTTT	CASSLVYRLNTGELFF
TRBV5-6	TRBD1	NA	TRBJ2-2	TGTGCCAGCACCCTCAGACAGGGGCGAACCGGGGAGCTGTTTTTT	CASTLRQGRTGELFF
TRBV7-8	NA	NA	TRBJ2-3	TGTGCCAGCAGCTTAGGGGGAGCAGGCGCTAGCACAGATACGCAGTATTTT	CASSLGGAGASTDTQYF
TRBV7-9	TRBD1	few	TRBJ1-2	TGTGCCAGCAGCTTAGAGAACGACAGGGACACCTTC	CASSLENDRDTF
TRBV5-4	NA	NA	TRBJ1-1	TGTGCCAGCCGACCGGAGCCTAACACTGAAGCTTTCTTT	CASRPEPNTEAFF
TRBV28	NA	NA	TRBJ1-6	TGTGCCAGCAAAGGGCAGGTTGGTTCACCCCTCCACTTT	CASKGQVGSPLHF
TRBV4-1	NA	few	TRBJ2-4	TGCGCCAGCAGCCAAACCGGGGCCCTAGCCAAAAACATTCAGTACTTC	CASSQTGALAKNIQYF
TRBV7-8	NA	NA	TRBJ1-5	TGTGCCAGCAGCCCCCGGGACCATTATCAGCCCCAGCATTTT	CASSPRDHYQPQHF
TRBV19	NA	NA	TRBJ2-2	TGTGCCAGCCGAAGGGAAGTTCTCGGGGAGCTGTTTTTT	CASRREVLGELFF
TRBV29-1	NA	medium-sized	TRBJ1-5	TGCAGCGTGGCAGGGAGCAATCAGCCCCAGCATTTT	CSVAGSNQPQHF
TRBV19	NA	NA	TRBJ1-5	TGTGCCAGTCTTGGTCGGGGGGCTCTCCCGAATCAGCCCCAGCATTTT	CASLGRGALPNQPQHF
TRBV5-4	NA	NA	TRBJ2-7	TGTGCCAGCAGCTTCGGGACCCCACTCGGCGAGCAGTACTTC	CASSFGTPLGEQYF
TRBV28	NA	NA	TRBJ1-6	TGTGCCAGCAGTTTAAGAGGTGTAGTCACTTCACCCCTCCACTTT	CASSLRGVVTSPLHF
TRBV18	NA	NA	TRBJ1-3	TGTGCCAGCTCACCCAACAGGGCTGGAAACACCATATATTTT	CASSPNRAGNTIYF
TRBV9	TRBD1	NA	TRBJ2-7	TGTGCCAGCAGTGGGGGACAGGTGGCCCCCGGCGAGCAGTACTTC	CASSGGQVAPGEQYF
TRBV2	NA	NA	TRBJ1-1	TGTGCCAGCATCAGACCGAACACTGAAGCTTTCTTT	CASIRPNTEAFF
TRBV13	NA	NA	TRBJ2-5	TGTGCCAGCAGCTTAGTAAGCCTAGGGAGGTTGGAGACCCAGTACTTC	CASSLVSLGRLETQYF
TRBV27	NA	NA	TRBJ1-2	TGTGCCACGGCTCGGGGCGGCGGGGCTGGCTACACCTTC	CATARGGGAGYTF
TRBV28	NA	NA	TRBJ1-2	TGTGCCAGCAGTGTTGAAACACTAGGAAGTCATGGCTACACCTTC	CASSVETLGSHGYTF
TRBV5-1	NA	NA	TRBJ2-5	TGCGCCAGCAGCTCCAGGGTTCGGGAGACCCAGTACTTC	CASSSRVRETQYF
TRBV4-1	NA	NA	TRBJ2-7	TGCGCCAGCAGCCTGGAGATAGCGGCGAGCTCCTACGAGCAGTACTTC	CASSLEIAASSYEQYF
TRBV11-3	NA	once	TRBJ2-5	TGTGCCAGCAGCCCCGGACAGTGGGAGACCCAGTACTTC	CASSPGQWETQYF
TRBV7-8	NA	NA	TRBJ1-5	TGTGCCAGCAGCTTAGCAGCGGGGGACTTTGGTCAGCCCCAGCATTTT	CASSLAAGDFGQPQHF
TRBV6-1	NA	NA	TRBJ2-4	TGTGCCAGCAGTGAAGGGTGGAGAAAAAACATTCAGTACTTC	CASSEGWRKNIQYF